This T cell receptor beta chain was sequenced for a study of CD4+ T cells in melanoma. Findings and limits, study-wide: Reportedly, melanoma neoantigen-specific CD4+ T cells showed varied differentiation states.

Germline assignment: CDR1 MDHEN and CDR2 SYDVKM. The CDR3 is made up of 14 amino acids. V was trimmed by 5 bases and J by 1 base, leaving 9 bases between them. With respect to this clone: Its cognate antigen is unknown.

Using immunoSEQ multiplex PCR, the repertoire was profiled, and TCRdb retains in-frame clones only, with some absent. The sample shows about 10,000 clones, about 67% of them seen only once. The receptor comes from a human donor with melanoma. The V gene is TRBV28, the J gene TRBJ1-3; D may be TRBD1 (5 bases). Specimen: cells from a culture (not recorded whether cultured in vitro). CDR3 DNA sequence: TGTGCCAGCAGTGACGGGGGATCTGGAAACACCATATATTTT. Encoded protein: CASSDGGSGNTIYF.